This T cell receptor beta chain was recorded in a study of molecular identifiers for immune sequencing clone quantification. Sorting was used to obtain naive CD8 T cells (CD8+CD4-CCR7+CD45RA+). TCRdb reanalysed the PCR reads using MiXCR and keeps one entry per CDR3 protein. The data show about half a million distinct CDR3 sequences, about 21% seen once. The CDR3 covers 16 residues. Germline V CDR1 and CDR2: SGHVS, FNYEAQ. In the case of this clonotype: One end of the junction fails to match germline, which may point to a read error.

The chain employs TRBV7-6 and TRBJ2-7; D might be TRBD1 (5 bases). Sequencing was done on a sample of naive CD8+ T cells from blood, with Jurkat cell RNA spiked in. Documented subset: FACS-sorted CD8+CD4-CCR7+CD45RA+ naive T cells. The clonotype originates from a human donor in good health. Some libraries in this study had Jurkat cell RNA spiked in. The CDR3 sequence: CASSLAVGPVSYVQYF. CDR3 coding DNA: TGTGCCAGCAGCTTAGCAGTGGGGCCCGTCTCCTACGTGCAGTACTTC.